Detailed here is one T cell receptor (beta chain). Its antigen is still unknown. Base-call qualities are not available, and no considerably larger clone is one nucleotide away. These data belong to a study of T-cell reconstitution after alpha-beta-depleted transplantation in children listed by TCRdb under 2016. With respect to the entire study: Using TCR repertoire profiling, the study quantitatively followed how T-cell immune reconstitution unfolded in children after TCRalphabeta/CD19-depleted allogeneic hematopoietic cell transplantation.

The receptor library was made with PCR. Data came from an Illumina HiSeq 2500. Molecular barcoding was employed in the preparation of TCR libraries, with unique molecular identifiers being used to normalize TCRbeta repertoire quantification. TCRdb reprocessed the public reads (quality trimming at Q25 with fastp, clone calling with MiXCR) and kept in-frame beta chains. Merged by CDR3 protein, the rows form single entries marked with the most common genes and DNA. The sample profile shows about 200,000 distinct CDR3 sequences; approximately 6.9% of them were found once. About 6% of the sample comes from the top ten. The treatment or condition label, read with the paper, signifies: allogeneic hematopoietic cell transplantation with graft depleted of TCRalphabeta T cells and CD19 B cells. The transplant recipients were children given TCRalphabeta/CD19-depleted allogeneic hematopoietic cell grafts. CDR1 SGHTA and CDR2 FQGNSA are derived from the germline V gene. The junction carries 12 bases between V and J, which are trimmed by 6 bases and 0 bases respectively. From the cysteine up to the phenylalanine, the CDR3 has a length of 14 residues. The kept DNA is CDR3 alone, 42 bases in frame from the first base.

What the research found in general, with its limitations: The frequencies of hyperexpanded clones fell over the following months, and after one year, T-cell counts and TCRbeta diversity were mostly attributed to newly produced T cells. Apparently early alphabetaT-cell count recovery about two months after transplant reportedly relied on only several hundred rapidly expanded clones derived from non-depleted graft cells. In some patients, the high TCRbeta diversity seen at day 60 was put down to recipient T cells and intrathymic progenitors that had survived conditioning.

The specimen comprised PBMCs, sampled before TCRalphabeta/CD19-depleted stem cell transplant. Rearrangement joined TRBV7-2 to TRBJ2-7; the D gene is perhaps TRBD1 or TRBD2, each of them matching over 6 bases. The TCR originated in a boy aged 2 to 10 with acute lymphoblastic leukemia, due to receive a stem cell transplant. The CDR3 protein: CASRWGASSYEQYF. The nucleotides are TGTGCCAGCAGATGGGGGGCTAGCTCCTACGAGCAGTACTTC. Where the CDR3 stops, the reference TRBV7-2 and TRBJ2-7 genes take over; the full variable domain is GAGVSQSPSNKVTEKGKDVELRCDPISGHTALYWYRQSLGQGLEFLIYFQGNSAPDKSGLPSDRFSAERTGGSVSTLTIQRTQQEDSAVYLCASRWGASSYEQYFGPGTRLTVT.